Shown below are 11 T cell receptor beta chains from a single sample sequenced in a study of blood T cell repertoires in COVID-19. Sequencing used immunoSEQ multiplex PCR; TCRdb keeps in-frame clones, though not all of them. In the table there are 200,000 to 250,000 clones, less than 90% of which are singletons. The sequenced material came from PBMCs or T cells enriched from blood (not recorded which). The receptors come from a woman aged 40 to 49 who had recovered from COVID-19.

The chain has TRBV24-1 and TRBJ1-5; unclear D gene. The V and J ends lost 4 bases and 9 bases respectively, with 15 bases between them. The CDR3 length is 14 residues. The germline V gene has CDR1 KGHDR and CDR2 SFDVKD. This chain's CDR3 is CATSEGGGPGPQHF. The DNA of the CDR3 is TGTGCCACCAGTGAGGGTGGAGGCCCAGGGCCCCAGCATTTT.

This chain joins TRBV5-4 and TRBJ2-5, with 7 bases that match TRBD2. Germline-derived CDR1 and CDR2 are SGHNT and YYREEE (reference sequence). V lost 0 bases to trimming and J lost 2 bases; unmatched junction nucleotides: 1. CDR3 length: 14 amino acids. CDR3 in DNA: TGTGCCAGCAGCTTGGCGGGAGGACAAGAGACCCAGTACTTC. Its protein product is CASSLAGGQETQYF.

This chain links TRBV6-5 with TRBJ2-7; 7 positions agree with TRBD1. Trimming took 7 bases from V and 5 from J; bases not matched to a gene: 5. CDR1 is MNHEY and CDR2 is SVGAGI in the germline V gene. The CDR3 consists of 12 residues. CDR3 protein: CASTNRGHEQYV. The CDR3 coding sequence is TGTGCCAGCACAAACAGGGGCCACGAGCAGTACGTC.

V usage is TRBV18 and J usage is TRBJ2-1; TRBD2 matches at 12 bases. This CDR3 region has 19 residues. After removal of 4 bases from V and 7 bases from J, the junction contained 17 bases not matched to a gene. The germline V gene encodes CDR1 KGHSH and CDR2 LQKENI. CDR3 in amino acids: CASSLNPSGRAGRINEQFF. The CDR3 DNA reads TGTGCCAGCTCACTCAACCCTAGCGGGAGGGCCGGGAGAATAAATGAGCAGTTCTTC.

There are a few counts of this clone. This chain connects TRBV19 to TRBJ2-1, with 10 bases matching TRBD2. V dropped 1 base and J dropped 4; count of bases not matched to a gene: 7. This CDR3 region has 17 residues. CDR1 and CDR2 (germline): LNHDA, SQIVND (reference sequence). This chain's CDR3 is CASSIGPSGSMYNEQFF. In nucleotides, the CDR3 is TGTGCCAGTAGTATAGGGCCTAGCGGGAGTATGTACAATGAGCAGTTCTTC. Combining the CDR3 with reference TRBV19 and TRBJ2-1 gives the whole variable domain DGGITQSPKYLFRKEGQNVTLSCEQNLNHDAMYWYRQDPGQGLRLIYYSQIVNDFQKGDIAEGYSVSREKKESFPLTVTSAQKNPTAFYLCASSIGPSGSMYNEQFFGPGTRLTVL.

J is TRBJ1-1 and V is TRBV4-1; TRBD1 agrees at 9 bases. CDR3 length: 16 residues. The ends lost 4 bases at V and 3 bases at J; junction bases unmatched: 9. Germline assignment: CDR1 MGHRA and CDR2 YSYEKL. In DNA form, the CDR3 reads TGCGCCAGCAGCCTCACAGGGGGCGAGTTTGACACTGAAGCTTTCTTT. Amino acids: CASSLTGGEFDTEAFF.

This sequence joins TRBV12-5 and TRBJ1-5; D call uncertain. Trimming left V 7 bases short and J 4 bases short, with 11 bases between. The CDR3 has 13 residues. Germline assignment: CDR1 LGHNT and CDR2 FRNRAP. The CDR3 sequence is CASAPLENQPQHF. In DNA form, the CDR3 reads TGTGCTAGTGCCCCGCTCGAGAATCAGCCCCAGCATTTT. Variable domain in full (rest from reference TRBV12-5 and TRBJ1-5): DARVTQTPRHKVTEMGQEVTMRCQPILGHNTVFWYRQTMMQGLELLAYFRNRAPLDDSGMPKDRFSAEMPDATLATLKIQPSEPRDSAVYFCASAPLENQPQHFGDGTRLSIL.

The chain recombines TRBV7-8 with TRBJ2-1; the D is unclear. Germline-derived CDR1 and CDR2 are SGHVS and FQNEAQ. The V and J ends lost 5 bases and 8 bases respectively, with 16 bases between them. The CDR3 contains 14 residues. In DNA, the CDR3 is TGTGCCAGCAGCCCACACCCCTCTTTGGATGAGCAGTTCTTC. It is translated as CASSPHPSLDEQFF. Full variable domain (outside the CDR3, taken from reference TRBV7-8 and TRBJ2-1): GAGVSQSPRYKVAKRGQDVALRCDPISGHVSLFWYQQALGQGPEFLTYFQNEAQLDKSGLPSDRFFAERPEGSVSTLKIQRTQQEDSAVYLCASSPHPSLDEQFFGPGTRLTVL.

The genes are TRBV6-2 or TRBV6-3 and TRBJ1-1; 10 bases align to TRBD1. This CDR3 region has 15 residues. Germline CDR1 reads MNHEY; CDR2 reads SVGEGT. Trimming cost V 2 bases and J 5 bases; bases outside gene matches: 5. This CDR3 is CASSYRDRGRTEAFF. The CDR3 bases are TGTGCCAGCAGTTACAGGGACAGGGGACGGACTGAAGCTTTCTTT.

The rearrangement links TRBV30 to TRBJ2-7; D is possibly TRBD2 (6 bases). The CDR3 is 13 residues long. The ends were cut back, 5 bases at V and 2 bases at J, with 13 bases in the middle. From germline, CDR1 is GTSNPN and CDR2 SVGIG (reference sequence). The CDR3 region is CAWGAGPTYEQYF. For the CDR3, the DNA is TGTGCCTGGGGAGCGGGTCCCACCTACGAGCAGTACTTC.

This clone was seen a single time. This chain joins TRBV28 and TRBJ2-5, with D maybe TRBD1 (6 bases). The CDR3 is 14 residues long. Trimming removed 4 bases at V and 1 base at J, with 10 bases between. The germline gives CDR1 MDHEN, CDR2 SYDVKM. The CDR3 sequence is CASSSTGSQETQYF. CDR3 bases: TGTGCCAGCAGTTCAACAGGGTCCCAAGAGACCCAGTACTTC. Variable domain in full (rest from reference TRBV28 and TRBJ2-5): DVKVTQSSRYLVKRTGEKVFLECVQDMDHENMFWYRQDPGLGLRLIYFSYDVKMKEKGDIPEGYSVSREKKERFSLILESASTNQTSMYLCASSSTGSQETQYFGPGTRLLVL.